This T cell receptor (beta chain) was captured by sequencing in a study of control samples from healthy donors and cancer patients. The CDR3 contains 14 residues. Germline CDR1 reads SEHNR; CDR2 reads FQNEAQ (reference sequence). J gave up 1 base and V 5 bases, and 3 bases lay outside the gene matches. Some clones are missing from TCRdb's copy, which holds only in-frame ones; the method was immunoSEQ multiplex PCR. The sample has 110,000 to 150,000 clones, roughly 94% seen once. The receptor was derived from a man between 60 and 75 years old with colorectal cancer. The specimen was PBMCs. The V gene is TRBV7-9, the J gene TRBJ1-1, with TRBD1 matching 8 bases. Written as DNA, the CDR3 is TGTGCCAGCAGCGTACAGGGGGGGAACACTGAAGCTTTCTTT. It is translated as CASSVQGGNTEAFF.